Each of the 19 T cell receptor beta chains below was sequenced from the same sample in a study of T cell responses to AZD1222 COVID-19 vaccine (dated by TCRdb to the early 2020s). The method was the immunoSEQ multiplex PCR assay. Here the immuneACCESS table is served through TCRdb, limited to in-frame sequences with V and J called. Missing clones are a known gap in these copies; in checked studies unresolved V genes cover under half, and the rest lacks a known reason. This sample comprises about 130,000 clones, roughly 89% of them detected only once. In total, the top ten clones hold 0.9% to 1.3% of the sample. This specimen's time point label, per the study, means: about 28 days (+/-7) after the second vaccine dose. This material consisted of peripheral blood, taken 28 days after the second AZD1222 dose. The receptors shown here come from an adult who received the AZD1222 COVID-19 vaccine.

The chain links TRBV7-2 to TRBJ2-6, with TRBD2 matching over 9 bases. Germline-derived CDR1 and CDR2 are SGHTA and FQGNSA. The length of the CDR3 is 16 residues. J gave up 4 bases and V 4 bases, and 5 bases lay outside the gene matches. The CDR3 DNA reads as TGTGCCAGCAGCTCGCGGGGGGGCGCCGGGGCCAACGTCCTGACTTTC. Protein sequence: CASSSRGGAGANVLTF.

The genes are TRBV29-1 and TRBJ2-3; no reliable D call. Trimming stripped 6 bases from V and 1 base from J, with 14 bases between. The germline V gene encodes CDR1 SQVTM and CDR2 ANQGSEA. This CDR3 region has 14 residues. The CDR3 DNA is TGCAGCGTCACAAGTAGCCTGGGCACAGATACGCAGTATTTT. It encodes CSVTSSLGTDTQYF.

The chain has TRBV7-6 and TRBJ2-5, with D possibly matching TRBD1 (6 bases). CDR1 and CDR2 (germline): SGHVS, FNYEAQ. V was pared by 1 base and J by 5 bases, with 17 bases between. This CDR3 has 16 amino acids. The CDR3 DNA sequence: TGTGCCAGCAGCTTAGGGGCCTACAGGGTGGGGGAGACCCAGTACTTC. Protein sequence: CASSLGAYRVGETQYF.

This clone has only one observation. The rearrangement uses TRBV7-9 and TRBJ1-1; perhaps TRBD1 as D (5 bases). Looked up from germline, CDR1 is SEHNR and CDR2 is FQNEAQ (reference sequence). V was shortened by 6 bases and J by 4 bases, with 15 bases between the two germline ends. This CDR3 is 14 amino acids long. This CDR3 is CASSRRVGLTEAFF. CDR3 DNA: TGTGCCAGCAGTCGCAGGGTAGGTCTCACTGAAGCTTTCTTT.

The chain has TRBV24-1 and TRBJ2-7, with 15 bases lining up with TRBD2. Germline CDR1 reads KGHDR; CDR2 reads SFDVKD. The CDR3 spans 19 residues. Trimming removed 5 bases from V and 1 base from J; junction bases left unmatched: 11. The CDR3 DNA reads TGTGCCACCAGTGGGTCGTGGACTAGCGGGGGGGCGGAATCCTACGAGCAGTACTTC. This gives the protein CATSGSWTSGGAESYEQYF.

This sequence joins TRBV6-6 and TRBJ2-6; 7 bases are a match to TRBD2. Per the germline V gene, CDR1 is MNHNY and CDR2 is SVGAGI (reference sequence). V shed 5 bases, J shed 2 bases, and the junction held 6 bases outside the gene matches. The CDR3 runs 16 residues. The CDR3 reads CASSARRGAGANVLTF. As DNA, the CDR3 is TGTGCCAGCAGTGCTCGACGGGGGGCTGGGGCCAACGTCCTGACTTTC.

The V and J genes are TRBV6-1 and TRBJ1-5; 7 bases align to TRBD1. The J segment lost 1 base and the V segment lost 2 bases, leaving 2 bases of the junction unmatched. The germline V gene has CDR1 MNHNS and CDR2 SASEGT. The CDR3 contains 15 residues. The CDR3 DNA is TGTGCCAGCAGTGAAAGGGGACAGAGCAATCAGCCCCAGCATTTT. It encodes CASSERGQSNQPQHF.

Worth noting for this clone: This sample also contains other DNA sequences that code for the same CDR3. V is TRBV7-9 and J is TRBJ2-3; 8 bases map to TRBD1. This CDR3 has 15 amino acids. Germline CDR1 reads SEHNR; CDR2 reads FQNEAQ (reference sequence). Trimming removed 3 bases from V and 0 bases from J; junction bases left unmatched: 2. The CDR3 DNA sequence: TGTGCCAGCAGCTTGGGGACAGGTAGCACAGATACGCAGTATTTT. Amino acid sequence: CASSLGTGSTDTQYF.

The chain couples TRBV27 to TRBJ2-2; TRBD1 is a possible D gene (5 bases). Germline lookup yields CDR1 MNHEY and CDR2 SMNVEV (reference sequence). V was shortened by 3 bases and J by 6 bases, with 14 bases between the two germline ends. The CDR3 consists of 15 residues. The CDR3 here is CASSFSQGLSGELFF. In DNA, the CDR3 is TGTGCCAGCAGTTTCAGTCAGGGCCTCTCCGGGGAGCTGTTTTTT.

This clone showed up just once. CDR3 nucleotides: TGTGCCAGCAGTGATGGGACAGGGGATGAAAAACTGTTTTTT. Translation: CASSDGTGDEKLFF. The rearrangement uses TRBV6-1 and TRBJ1-4; the match to TRBD1 covers 10 bases. From germline, CDR1 is MNHNS and CDR2 SASEGT. The CDR3 is 14 amino acids. Germline trimming cut 3 bases from V and 6 bases from J; bases unmatched to any gene: 1.

The rearrangement links TRBV19 to TRBJ2-2; 12 bases fit TRBD2. CDR1 LNHDA and CDR2 SQIVND come from the germline V gene (reference sequence). The CDR3 is 13 amino acids. The ends lost 9 bases at V and 9 bases at J; junction bases unmatched: 5. The CDR3 DNA sequence: TGTGCCAGCCGACTAGCGGGAGTCCGGGAGCTGTTTTTT. Translated, it gives CASRLAGVRELFF.

The CDR3 DNA is TGTGCCAGCAGCCCTAGACTAGCGGGGAACACCGGGGAGCTGTTTTTT. Amino acid sequence: CASSPRLAGNTGELFF. The chain is built from TRBV7-9 and TRBJ2-2; TRBD2 aligns across 10 bases. The V and J ends lost 5 bases and 1 base, in that order; junction bases with no gene match: 4. CDR3 length: 16 amino acids. In germline, CDR1 is SEHNR, CDR2 FQNEAQ (reference sequence).

Judged by abundance, this clone is medium-sized. The chain links TRBV7-9 to TRBJ2-2, with a possible D match to TRBD1 (6 bases). The germline V gene encodes CDR1 SEHNR and CDR2 FQNEAQ (reference sequence). Trimming stripped 11 bases from V and 9 bases from J, with 22 bases between. The CDR3 loop spans 14 amino acids. CDR3 region: CASFPGQGIRELFF. DNA of the CDR3: TGTGCCTCCTTCCCGGGGCAGGGGATAAGGGAGCTGTTTTTT.

This clone was recorded once. This sequence joins TRBV5-1 and TRBJ1-6; D ambiguous. This CDR3 comprises 15 residues. V was pared by 4 bases and J by 3 bases, with 11 bases between. The V gene's germline CDR1 is SGHRS and CDR2 YFSETQ. Written as DNA, the CDR3 is TGCGCCAGCAGCACCCGACCGAGCTATAATTCACCCCTCCACTTT. Protein sequence: CASSTRPSYNSPLHF.

This clone was counted a single time. Other DNA sequences within the sample encode an identical CDR3. The chain is built from TRBV28 and TRBJ2-7; 10 nucleotides line up with TRBD2. V lost 6 bases to trimming and J lost 5 bases; unmatched junction nucleotides: 7. The germline CDR1 and CDR2 sequences are MDHEN and SYDVKM. This CDR3 region has 14 residues. CDR3 sequence reads: CASSRPGLADEQYF. The CDR3 nucleotides read TGTGCCAGCAGCCGCCCCGGACTAGCGGACGAGCAGTACTTC.

The V gene is TRBV12-3 or TRBV12-4, the J gene TRBJ2-2; no clear D. Trimming shortened V by 4 bases and J by 5 bases, and 8 bases separated the two germline ends. The CDR3 length is 13 residues. The CDR3 loop reads CASSSQETGELFF. The CDR3, as DNA: TGTGCCAGCAGTTCCCAGGAAACCGGGGAGCTGTTTTTT.

The V gene is TRBV28, the J gene TRBJ1-5; TRBD1 matches 9 bases. Germline V gene lookup returns CDR1 MDHEN and CDR2 SYDVKM. V was pared by 2 bases and J by 5 bases, with 4 bases of the junction left unmatched. The CDR3 runs 15 residues. CDR3 region: CASSLGQGHYQPQHF. The CDR3 DNA is TGTGCCAGCAGTTTAGGACAGGGGCATTATCAGCCCCAGCATTTT.

The rearrangement uses TRBV11-2 and TRBJ1-6; D not certain. V shed 4 bases and J shed 6 bases, with 10 bases lying between them. Germline V gene lookup returns CDR1 SGHAT and CDR2 FQNNGV. The CDR3 covers 14 residues. The CDR3 here is CASSSNSVNSPLHF. The CDR3 DNA reads as TGTGCCAGCAGCTCCAACAGTGTTAATTCACCCCTCCACTTT.

Concerning this clone itself: At the DNA level, this CDR3 is encoded by other sequences in the same sample as well. V usage is TRBV2 and J usage is TRBJ2-1, with D possibly called TRBD1 or TRBD2 (5 bases each). Per the germline V gene, CDR1 is SNHLY and CDR2 is FYNNEI. The V and J ends lost 6 bases and 9 bases respectively, with 9 bases between them. The CDR3 consists of 11 residues. The CDR3 DNA is TGTGCCAGCAGGGGGGATGGTGAGCAGTTCTTC. Encoded protein: CASRGDGEQFF.